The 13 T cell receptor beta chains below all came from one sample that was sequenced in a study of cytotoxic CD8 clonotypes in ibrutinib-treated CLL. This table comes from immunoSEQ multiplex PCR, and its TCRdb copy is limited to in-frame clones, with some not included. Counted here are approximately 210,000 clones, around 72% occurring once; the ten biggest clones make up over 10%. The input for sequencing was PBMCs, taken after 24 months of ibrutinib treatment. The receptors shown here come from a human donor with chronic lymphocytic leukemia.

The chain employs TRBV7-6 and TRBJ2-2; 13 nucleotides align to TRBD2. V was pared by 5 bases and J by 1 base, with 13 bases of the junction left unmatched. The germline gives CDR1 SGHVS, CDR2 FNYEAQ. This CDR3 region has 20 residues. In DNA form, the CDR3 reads TGTGCCAGCAGCCGACCCCCACGTGGACTAGCGGGAGTGAACACCGGGGAGCTGTTTTTT. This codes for CASSRPPRGLAGVNTGELFF.

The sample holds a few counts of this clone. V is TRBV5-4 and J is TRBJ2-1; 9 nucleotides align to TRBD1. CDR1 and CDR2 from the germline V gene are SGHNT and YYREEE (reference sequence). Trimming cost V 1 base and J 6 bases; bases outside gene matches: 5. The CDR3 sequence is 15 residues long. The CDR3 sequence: CASSLRTGETNEQFF. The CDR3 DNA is TGTGCCAGCAGCTTGAGGACAGGGGAGACCAATGAGCAGTTCTTC.

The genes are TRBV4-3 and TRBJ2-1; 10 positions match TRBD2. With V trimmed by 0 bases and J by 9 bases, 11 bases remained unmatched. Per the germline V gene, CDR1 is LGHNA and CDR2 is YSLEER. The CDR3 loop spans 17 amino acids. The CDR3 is CASSQERASGRSGEQFF. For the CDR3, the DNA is TGCGCCAGCAGCCAAGAACGGGCTAGCGGGAGATCAGGTGAGCAGTTCTTC.

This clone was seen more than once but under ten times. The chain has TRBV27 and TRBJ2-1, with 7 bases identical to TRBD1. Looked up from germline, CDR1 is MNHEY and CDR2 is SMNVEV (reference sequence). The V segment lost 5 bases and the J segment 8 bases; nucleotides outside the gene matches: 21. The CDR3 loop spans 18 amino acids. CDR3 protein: CASSTRPTGTGIVYEQFF. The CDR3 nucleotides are TGTGCCAGCAGTACACGGCCGACAGGGACCGGGATTGTGTATGAGCAGTTCTTC.

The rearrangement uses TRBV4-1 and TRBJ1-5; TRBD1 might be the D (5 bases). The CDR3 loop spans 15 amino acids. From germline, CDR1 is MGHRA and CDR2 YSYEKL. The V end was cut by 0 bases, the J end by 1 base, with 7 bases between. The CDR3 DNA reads TGCGCCAGCAGCCAAGAAAGGGACAGCAATCAGCCCCAGCATTTT. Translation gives CASSQERDSNQPQHF.

CDR3 region: CASRGPGGFHEQYF. Written as DNA, the CDR3 is TGTGCCAGCCGGGGTCCAGGGGGGTTCCACGAGCAGTACTTC. The chain recombines TRBV7-9 with TRBJ2-7; TRBD1 is a possible D gene (7 bases). There are 14 residues in the CDR3. Trimming left V 8 bases short and J 5 bases short, with 19 bases between. CDR1 and CDR2 (germline): SEHNR, FQNEAQ (reference sequence).

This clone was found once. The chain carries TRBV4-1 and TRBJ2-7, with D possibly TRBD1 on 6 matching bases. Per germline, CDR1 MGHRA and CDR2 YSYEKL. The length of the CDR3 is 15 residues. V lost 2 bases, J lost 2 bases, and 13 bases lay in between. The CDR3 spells CASSQLGTTAYEQYF. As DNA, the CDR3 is TGCGCCAGCAGCCAACTAGGGACAACAGCCTACGAGCAGTACTTC.

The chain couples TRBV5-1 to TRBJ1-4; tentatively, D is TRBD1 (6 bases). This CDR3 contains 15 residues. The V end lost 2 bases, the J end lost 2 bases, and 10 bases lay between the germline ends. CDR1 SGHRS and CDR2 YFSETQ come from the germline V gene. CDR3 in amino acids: CASSLTGTTNEKLFF. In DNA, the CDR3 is TGCGCCAGCAGCTTAACAGGGACTACTAATGAAAAACTGTTTTTT.

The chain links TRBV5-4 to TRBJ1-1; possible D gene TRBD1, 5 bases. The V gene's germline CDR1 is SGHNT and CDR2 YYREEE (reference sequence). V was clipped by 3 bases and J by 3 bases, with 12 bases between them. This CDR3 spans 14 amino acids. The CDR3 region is CASSYRGSDTEAFF. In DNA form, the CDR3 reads TGTGCCAGCAGCTATCGGGGGAGCGACACTGAAGCTTTCTTT.

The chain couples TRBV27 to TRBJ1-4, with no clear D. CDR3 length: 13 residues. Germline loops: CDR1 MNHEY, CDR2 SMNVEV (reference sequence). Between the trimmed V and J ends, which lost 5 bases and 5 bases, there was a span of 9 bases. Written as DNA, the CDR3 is TGTGCCAGCAGTACCTACACAAATGAAAAACTGTTTTTT. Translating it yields CASSTYTNEKLFF.

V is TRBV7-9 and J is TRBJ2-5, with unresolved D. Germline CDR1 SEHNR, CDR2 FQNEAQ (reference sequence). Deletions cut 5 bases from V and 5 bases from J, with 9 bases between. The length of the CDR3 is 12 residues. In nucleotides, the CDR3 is TGTGCCAGCAGCCTCGGAGAGGAGACCCAGTACTTC. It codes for CASSLGEETQYF.

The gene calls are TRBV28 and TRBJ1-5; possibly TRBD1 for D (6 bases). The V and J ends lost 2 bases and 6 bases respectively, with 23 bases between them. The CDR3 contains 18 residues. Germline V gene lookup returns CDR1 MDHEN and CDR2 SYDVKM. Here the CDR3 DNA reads TGTGCCAGCAGTTTAGGACAAGCCGGGGGCAGGTATGGTCAGCCCCAGCATTTT. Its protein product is CASSLGQAGGRYGQPQHF.

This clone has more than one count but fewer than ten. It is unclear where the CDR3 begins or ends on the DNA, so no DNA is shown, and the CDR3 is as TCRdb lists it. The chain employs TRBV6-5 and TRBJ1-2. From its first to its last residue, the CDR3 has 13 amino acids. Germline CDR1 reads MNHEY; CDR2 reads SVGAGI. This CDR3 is CASSYSGVGPGTF.